Listed below are T cell receptor beta chains from one sample, sequenced in a study of identical twins. TCRdb recomputed calls from the 5' RACE reads with MiXCR, one row per CDR3 protein. The table has roughly 1,500,000 distinct CDR3 sequences, around 33% seen once. Material: cord blood. The receptors shown here come from a newborn girl in good health. Each CDR3 is given with its conserved first and last residue. Fields, in order: D gene, clone size, V gene, J gene, CDR3 protein, CDR3 DNA. A D gene is named only where the DNA matches it firmly. A clone size is listed for some rows: how often the clone was seen (once, few, many), or a class if it is expanded.

D: .
size: .
V: TRBV27
J: TRBJ2-1
CDR3: CASSLSLGGIPYNEQFF
DNA: TGTGCCAGCAGTTTATCGTTGGGCGGGATTCCCTACAATGAGCAGTTCTTC

D: .
size: few
V: TRBV5-1
J: TRBJ2-7
CDR3: CASRKARGALEQYF
DNA: TGCGCCAGCAGAAAAGCCAGGGGGGCTCTCGAGCAGTACTTC

D: TRBD1
size: .
V: TRBV27
J: TRBJ1-4
CDR3: CASSHRDRGLPNEKLFF
DNA: TGTGCCAGCAGCCACCGGGACAGGGGGCTCCCGAATGAAAAACTGTTTTTT

D: TRBD2
size: .
V: TRBV3-1
J: TRBJ2-7
CDR3: CASSQVARGGTGNEQYF
DNA: TGTGCCAGCAGCCAAGTTGCGCGGGGGGGCACTGGCAATGAGCAGTACTTC

D: TRBD2
size: few
V: TRBV4-1
J: TRBJ2-1
CDR3: CASSQALRRTRDNEQFF
DNA: TGCGCCAGCAGCCAAGCCCTGCGCCGGACTAGGGACAATGAGCAGTTCTTC

D: .
size: .
V: TRBV28
J: TRBJ1-4
CDR3: CASSPRHWGTNEKLFF
DNA: TGTGCCAGCAGTCCCCGGCATTGGGGGACTAATGAAAAACTGTTTTTT

D: .
size: .
V: TRBV2
J: TRBJ2-5
CDR3: CASGETSSAQETQYF
DNA: TGTGCCAGCGGGGAGACTAGTTCAGCCCAAGAGACCCAGTACTTC

D: .
size: .
V: TRBV6-2/TRBV6-3
J: TRBJ1-6
CDR3: CASSYSDGGSSYNSPLHF
DNA: TGTGCCAGCAGTTACTCGGACGGAGGAAGCTCCTATAATTCACCCCTCCACTTT

D: .
size: .
V: TRBV2
J: TRBJ1-4
CDR3: CAGRPGGEKLFF
DNA: TGTGCCGGAAGGCCTGGGGGTGAAAAACTGTTTTTT

D: TRBD2
size: few
V: TRBV28
J: TRBJ2-3
CDR3: CASSLVAAGGTDTQYF
DNA: TGTGCCAGCAGTTTGGTTGCTGCGGGGGGCACAGATACGCAGTATTTT

D: TRBD1
size: .
V: TRBV6-1
J: TRBJ1-2
CDR3: CASSLDPGGNGYTF
DNA: TGTGCCAGCAGTCTAGATCCAGGGGGCAATGGCTACACCTTC

D: TRBD1
size: .
V: TRBV20-1
J: TRBJ2-7
CDR3: CSAIGDRDYEQYF
DNA: TGCAGTGCTATTGGGGACAGGGACTACGAGCAGTACTTC

D: TRBD1
size: .
V: TRBV10-2
J: TRBJ2-7
CDR3: CATGGQTYEQYF
DNA: TGCGCCACTGGGGGACAGACCTACGAGCAGTACTTC

D: .
size: .
V: TRBV3-1
J: TRBJ2-1
CDR3: CASSPRRRRNEQFF
DNA: TGTGCCAGCAGCCCGAGACGACGGAGGAATGAGCAGTTCTTC

D: .
size: .
V: TRBV5-1
J: TRBJ2-7
CDR3: CASSLVGELLRYEQYF
DNA: TGCGCCAGCAGCTTGGTGGGGGAACTGCTGCGCTACGAGCAGTACTTC

D: .
size: few
V: TRBV6-5
J: TRBJ2-2
CDR3: CASLAANTGELFF
DNA: TGTGCCAGCCTGGCGGCGAACACCGGGGAGCTGTTTTTT

D: .
size: many
V: TRBV15
J: TRBJ2-1
CDR3: CATSRGYNEQFF
DNA: TGTGCCACCAGCAGAGGCTACAATGAGCAGTTCTTC

D: TRBD1
size: few
V: TRBV12-3/TRBV12-4
J: TRBJ2-3
CDR3: CASSLDVQGTDTQYF
DNA: TGTGCCAGCAGTTTGGACGTACAGGGGACAGATACGCAGTATTTT

D: TRBD1
size: .
V: TRBV12-3/TRBV12-4
J: TRBJ2-1
CDR3: CASSFLGKGANEQFF
DNA: TGTGCCAGCAGTTTCTTGGGGAAGGGGGCGAATGAGCAGTTCTTC

D: TRBD1
size: .
V: TRBV27
J: TRBJ1-6
CDR3: CASSQDRSYNSPLHF
DNA: TGTGCCAGCAGCCAGGACAGGTCCTATAATTCACCCCTCCACTTT

D: TRBD2
size: .
V: TRBV25-1
J: TRBJ2-3
CDR3: CASLRLAGFTDTQYF
DNA: TGTGCCAGCTTGAGACTAGCGGGGTTCACAGATACGCAGTATTTT

D: .
size: .
V: TRBV10-3
J: TRBJ2-5
CDR3: CAISELTGSEQYF
DNA: TGTGCCATCAGTGAGTTAACAGGCAGTGAGCAGTACTTC

D: TRBD1
size: .
V: TRBV20-1
J: TRBJ1-2
CDR3: CSARVRQGVGYTF
DNA: TGCAGTGCTAGAGTCCGACAGGGGGTAGGCTACACCTTC

D: TRBD2
size: .
V: TRBV28
J: TRBJ2-5
CDR3: CASSPGTSGSNEQYF
DNA: TGTGCCAGCAGTCCCGGGACTAGCGGGAGTAATGAGCAGTACTTC

D: .
size: .
V: TRBV18
J: TRBJ2-3
CDR3: CASSPMILGTDTQYF
DNA: TGTGCCAGCTCACCCATGATCTTGGGCACAGATACGCAGTATTTT

D: .
size: .
V: TRBV5-1
J: TRBJ2-4
CDR3: CASSLGPTGGKNIQYF
DNA: TGCGCCAGCAGCTTGGGGCCGACAGGAGGCAAAAACATTCAGTACTTC

D: .
size: .
V: TRBV6-5
J: TRBJ1-3
CDR3: CASRGGRSGNTIYF
DNA: TGTGCCAGCCGGGGGGGCCGCTCTGGAAACACCATATATTTT

D: .
size: many
V: TRBV19
J: TRBJ2-5
CDR3: CASSIRETQYF
DNA: TGTGCCAGCAGCATCCGAGAGACCCAGTACTTC

D: .
size: few
V: TRBV4-2
J: TRBJ1-3
CDR3: CATRRQNSGNTIYF
DNA: TGTGCCACCAGGAGACAAAACTCTGGAAACACCATATATTTT

D: .
size: few
V: TRBV25-1
J: TRBJ1-4
CDR3: CASSDSQGRGEKLFF
DNA: TGTGCCAGCAGTGATTCGCAGGGTAGGGGTGAAAAACTGTTTTTT

D: TRBD1
size: .
V: TRBV20-1
J: TRBJ2-1
CDR3: CSAGTGKGEQFF
DNA: TGCAGTGCTGGGACAGGGAAGGGTGAGCAGTTCTTC

D: .
size: .
V: TRBV29-1
J: TRBJ2-1
CDR3: CSVANGASSYNEQFF
DNA: TGCAGCGTTGCGAACGGGGCTAGCTCCTACAATGAGCAGTTCTTC

D: TRBD1
size: once
V: TRBV30
J: TRBJ2-7
CDR3: CAWSPGTGGFEQYF
DNA: TGTGCCTGGAGTCCCGGGACAGGGGGCTTCGAGCAGTACTTC

D: TRBD2
size: many
V: TRBV29-1
J: TRBJ2-3
CDR3: CSVNSGSTDTQYF
DNA: TGCAGCGTTAATAGCGGGAGCACAGATACGCAGTATTTT

D: .
size: few
V: TRBV25-1
J: TRBJ1-1
CDR3: CASSEFRQNTEAFF
DNA: TGTGCCAGCAGTGAATTCCGACAGAACACTGAAGCTTTCTTT

D: .
size: few
V: TRBV4-1
J: TRBJ2-4
CDR3: CASSQYRGAAKNIQYF
DNA: TGCGCCAGCAGCCAATATCGGGGGGCAGCCAAAAACATTCAGTACTTC

D: TRBD1
size: .
V: TRBV20-1
J: TRBJ2-1
CDR3: CSANQLDRVGEQFF
DNA: TGCAGTGCCAACCAATTGGACAGGGTGGGAGAGCAGTTCTTC

D: TRBD2
size: .
V: TRBV28
J: TRBJ2-3
CDR3: CASMWTSGGPPDTQYF
DNA: TGTGCCAGCATGTGGACTAGCGGGGGACCCCCAGATACGCAGTATTTT

D: .
size: few
V: TRBV5-5
J: TRBJ2-3
CDR3: CASSLARNGWSDTQYF
DNA: TGTGCCAGCAGCTTGGCACGGAACGGCTGGAGCGATACGCAGTATTTT

D: .
size: many
V: TRBV14
J: TRBJ2-5
CDR3: CASSQGRETQYF
DNA: TGTGCCAGCAGCCAAGGTCGAGAGACCCAGTACTTC

D: .
size: many
V: TRBV29-1
J: TRBJ2-1
CDR3: CSVTSRKGVSNEQFF
DNA: TGCAGCGTGACTTCGAGGAAGGGAGTTTCCAATGAGCAGTTCTTC

D: .
size: few
V: TRBV4-1
J: TRBJ1-6
CDR3: CASSPSPSRTAYSPLHF
DNA: TGCGCCAGCAGCCCCTCTCCATCCCGGACAGCGTACTCACCCCTCCACTTT

D: .
size: few
V: TRBV5-6
J: TRBJ1-1
CDR3: CASSLDWEAFF
DNA: TGTGCCAGCAGCTTGGACTGGGAAGCTTTCTTT

D: .
size: few
V: TRBV12-3/TRBV12-4
J: TRBJ2-3
CDR3: CASSLWGWTDTQYF
DNA: TGTGCCAGCAGTTTATGGGGTTGGACAGATACGCAGTATTTT

D: TRBD1
size: .
V: TRBV18
J: TRBJ1-1
CDR3: CASSRTGSGTEAFF
DNA: TGTGCCAGCTCCCGGACAGGTTCGGGGACTGAAGCTTTCTTT

D: .
size: .
V: TRBV6-2/TRBV6-3
J: TRBJ2-3
CDR3: CACSYSRTDTQYF
DNA: TGTGCCTGCAGTTACTCCAGGACAGATACGCAGTATTTT

D: TRBD1
size: .
V: TRBV5-1
J: TRBJ2-1
CDR3: CASSLARTPGQIYNEQFF
DNA: TGCGCCAGCAGCTTGGCCAGGACCCCGGGACAGATCTACAATGAGCAGTTCTTC

D: .
size: .
V: TRBV18
J: TRBJ2-1
CDR3: CASSPPAKIKYNEQFF
DNA: TGTGCCAGCTCACCACCTGCCAAAATAAAATACAATGAGCAGTTCTTC

D: TRBD2
size: many
V: TRBV10-3
J: TRBJ2-7
CDR3: CAISVGLAGGHSYEQYF
DNA: TGTGCCATCAGTGTAGGCCTAGCGGGAGGCCACTCCTACGAGCAGTACTTC

D: TRBD1
size: .
V: TRBV20-1
J: TRBJ2-3
CDR3: CSARWTGGSDTQYF
DNA: TGCAGTGCTAGATGGACAGGGGGCTCCGATACGCAGTATTTT

D: .
size: few
V: TRBV6-4
J: TRBJ2-1
CDR3: CASSDYYYNEQFF
DNA: TGTGCCAGCAGTGACTACTACTACAATGAGCAGTTCTTC

D: TRBD2
size: .
V: TRBV3-1
J: TRBJ2-2
CDR3: CASSPRGRPPGELFF
DNA: TGTGCCAGCAGCCCGCGCGGGAGGCCCCCCGGGGAGCTGTTTTTT

D: TRBD1
size: many
V: TRBV20-1
J: TRBJ1-2
CDR3: CSASGQGARGYTF
DNA: TGCAGTGCTAGTGGACAGGGGGCGCGAGGCTACACCTTC

D: TRBD1
size: few
V: TRBV27
J: TRBJ2-6
CDR3: CASSRTGPFRVLTF
DNA: TGTGCCAGCAGCAGGACAGGACCCTTTAGAGTCCTGACTTTC

D: .
size: few
V: TRBV5-1
J: TRBJ2-7
CDR3: CASSLGGPSGYEQYF
DNA: TGCGCCAGCAGCTTGGGGGGACCTTCCGGGTACGAGCAGTACTTC

D: .
size: .
V: TRBV29-1
J: TRBJ1-6
CDR3: CSVSQGNRDSPLHF
DNA: TGCAGCGTCAGCCAGGGGAATAGGGATTCACCCCTCCACTTT

D: .
size: .
V: TRBV20-1
J: TRBJ1-5
CDR3: CSTESTNQPQHF
DNA: TGCAGTACTGAATCCACCAATCAGCCCCAGCATTTT